This T cell receptor beta chain was retrieved from a study of T cells in Graves' hyperthyroidism and ophthalmopathy. Germline assignment: CDR1 DFQATT and CDR2 SNEGSKA (reference sequence). V was clipped by 3 bases and J by 9 bases, with 21 bases between them. The CDR3 runs to 15 residues. RNA transcripts provided the source from which TCR beta CDR3 regions were amplified. TCR CDR3 underwent first-round RT-PCR with the HTBI primer set. Using its own MiXCR run on the multiplex PCR reads, TCRdb lists one record per CDR3 protein. The table records approximately 640,000 distinct CDR3 sequences, 15% to 20% of them present only once. The sample holds a few counts of this clonotype.

The material sequenced was blood. This TCR derives from a woman younger than 45 with Graves' hyperthyroidism. The V call is TRBV20-1, the J call TRBJ2-1; maybe TRBD2 (5 bases). CDR3 coding DNA: TGCAGTGCTAGTGGTAGAGGGAGATTCTCTGGTGAGCAGTTCTTC. Protein: CSASGRGRFSGEQFF.